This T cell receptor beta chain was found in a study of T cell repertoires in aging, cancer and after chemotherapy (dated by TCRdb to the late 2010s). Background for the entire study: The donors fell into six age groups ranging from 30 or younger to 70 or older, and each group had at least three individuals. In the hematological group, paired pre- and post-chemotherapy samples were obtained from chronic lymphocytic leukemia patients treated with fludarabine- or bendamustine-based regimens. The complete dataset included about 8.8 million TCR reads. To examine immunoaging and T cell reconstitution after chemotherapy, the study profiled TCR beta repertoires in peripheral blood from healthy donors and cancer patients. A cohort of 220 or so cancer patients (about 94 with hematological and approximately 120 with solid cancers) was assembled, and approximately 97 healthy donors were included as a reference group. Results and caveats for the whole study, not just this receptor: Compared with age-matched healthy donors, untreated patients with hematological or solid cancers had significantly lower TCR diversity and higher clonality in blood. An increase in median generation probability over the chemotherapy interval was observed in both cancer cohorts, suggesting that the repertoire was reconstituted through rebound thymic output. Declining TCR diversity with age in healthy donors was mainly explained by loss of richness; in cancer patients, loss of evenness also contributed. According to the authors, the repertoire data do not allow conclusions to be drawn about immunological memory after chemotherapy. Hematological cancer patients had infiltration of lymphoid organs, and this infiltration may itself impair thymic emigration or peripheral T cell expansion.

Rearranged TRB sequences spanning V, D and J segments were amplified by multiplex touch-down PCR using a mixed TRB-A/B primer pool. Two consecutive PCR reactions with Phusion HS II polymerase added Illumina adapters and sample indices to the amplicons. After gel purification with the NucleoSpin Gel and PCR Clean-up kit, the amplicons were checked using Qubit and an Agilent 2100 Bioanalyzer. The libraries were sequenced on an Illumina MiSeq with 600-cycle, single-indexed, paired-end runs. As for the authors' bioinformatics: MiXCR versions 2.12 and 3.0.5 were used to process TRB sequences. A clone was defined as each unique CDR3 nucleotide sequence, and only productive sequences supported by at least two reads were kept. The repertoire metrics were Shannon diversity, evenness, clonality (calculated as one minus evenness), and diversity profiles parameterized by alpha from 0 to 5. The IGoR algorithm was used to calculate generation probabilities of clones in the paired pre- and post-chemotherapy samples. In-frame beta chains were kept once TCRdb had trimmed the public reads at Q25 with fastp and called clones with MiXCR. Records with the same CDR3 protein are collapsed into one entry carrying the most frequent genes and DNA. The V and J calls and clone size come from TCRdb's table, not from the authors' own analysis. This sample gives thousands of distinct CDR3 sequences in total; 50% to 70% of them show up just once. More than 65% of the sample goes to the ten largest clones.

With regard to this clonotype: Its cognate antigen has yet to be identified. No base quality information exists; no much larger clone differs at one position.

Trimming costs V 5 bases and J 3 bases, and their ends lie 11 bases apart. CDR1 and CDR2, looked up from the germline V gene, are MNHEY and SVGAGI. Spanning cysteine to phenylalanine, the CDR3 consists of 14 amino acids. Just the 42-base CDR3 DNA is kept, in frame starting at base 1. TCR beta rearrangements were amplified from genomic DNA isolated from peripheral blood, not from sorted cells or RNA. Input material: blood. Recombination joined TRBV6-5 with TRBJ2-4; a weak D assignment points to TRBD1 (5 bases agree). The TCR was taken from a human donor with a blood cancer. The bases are TGTGCCAGCAGTATACAGGTCGGCAAAAACATTCAGTACTTC. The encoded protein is CASSIQVGKNIQYF.